This T cell receptor beta chain stems from a study of CD8 T cells in Susac syndrome (dated by TCRdb to the late 2010s). The study in broad terms: The study used repertoire sequencing to test whether antigen drove CD8+ T cell activation and differentiation in Susac syndrome. Broad study findings and their caveats: The number of individuals in the TCR sequencing and HLA analysis was acknowledged as relatively small.

High-throughput TCR beta sequencing profiled peripheral blood CD8+ and CD4+ T cells from healthy donors, Susac syndrome patients and multiple sclerosis patients. Healthy donors were age- and sex-matched controls. Bulk CD8+ and CD4+ T cells were purified by magnetic negative isolation, whereas CD8+ TEMRA cells were enriched by FACS. Blood was collected in EDTA tubes and processed within 24 hours, with PBMCs isolated through density gradient centrifugation. PBMCs intended for TCR sequencing were cryopreserved in liquid nitrogen and thawed later in a water bath at 37 degrees C. The sorted or isolated CD4+, CD8+ and CD8+ TEMRA cells had a purity of 90% or higher. The cysteine opens and the phenylalanine closes a CDR3 of 15 amino acids. The read is trimmed to its CDR3 DNA, 45 bases read in frame from base 1. V sheds 7 bases and J sheds 1 base, leaving 16 bases between their ends. The germline V gene encodes CDR1 SGHTA and CDR2 FQGNSA.

Turning to this clonotype: Its antigen has not been determined. No base quality information exists; no much larger clone differs at one position.

RNA was extracted using the RNeasy kit, and roughly 0.5 to 1 ug of the RNA was reverse transcribed with random hexamers. TCR beta CDR3 regions were amplified with the immunoSEQ multiplex PCR assay covering 54 Vbeta and 13 Jbeta segments. PCR amplification bias was corrected by using a synthetic template baseline for primer optimization and computational correction. The authors processed their data as follows. Reads were assigned to V, D and J genes according to IMGT and analyzed in immunoSEQ Analyzer, with only productive sequences retained. To calculate clonality, Shannon entropy was normalized by log2 of the number of productive unique sequences and then subtracted from one. Public and private clones were assessed among the 100 most prevalent clones of each patient and control. Clones were defined as Susac-specific if absent from the healthy and MS cohorts, from 1052 published viral clones and from other ImmuneACCESS disease sequences. TCRdb reprocessed the public reads (quality trimming at Q25 with fastp, clone calling with MiXCR) and kept in-frame beta chains. Each CDR3 protein appears once, grouped with its most common genes and DNA. For this entry, the V and J calls and clone size follow TCRdb and not the study's own pipeline. The sample table holds around 190,000 distinct CDR3 sequences, of which roughly 92% were seen once. Clones ranked in the top ten supply around 0.1% of the sample.

This TCR derives from a human donor in good health. The specimen sequenced was CD4+ T cells from PBMCs. The chain is encoded by TRBV7-2 joined to TRBJ1-1; a weak D assignment points to TRBD1 (5 bases agree). The DNA is as follows: TGTGCCAGCAAACTCGGGGCCTATAGGAACACTGAAGCTTTCTTT. This gives the protein CASKLGAYRNTEAFF.